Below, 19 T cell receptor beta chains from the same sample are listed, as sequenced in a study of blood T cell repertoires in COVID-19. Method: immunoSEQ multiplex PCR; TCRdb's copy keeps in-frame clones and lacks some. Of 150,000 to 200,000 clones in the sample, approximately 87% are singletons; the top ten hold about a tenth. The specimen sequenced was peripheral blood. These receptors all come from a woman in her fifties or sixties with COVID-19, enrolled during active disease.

The CDR3 loop reads CASSSKGGRTSGIGYEQYF. The CDR3 DNA reads TGTGCCAGCAGTTCCAAGGGGGGAAGGACTAGCGGGATAGGATACGAGCAGTACTTC. The V gene is TRBV7-3, the J gene TRBJ2-7; the match to TRBD2 covers 12 bases. Trimming cost V 6 bases and J 4 bases; bases outside gene matches: 19. The CDR3 spans 19 residues. Germline V gives CDR1 SGHTA, CDR2 FQGTGA. Together with reference TRBV7-3 and TRBJ2-7, the CDR3 gives the full variable domain: GAGVSQTPSNKVTEKGKYVELRCDPISGHTALYWYRQSLGQGPEFLIYFQGTGAADDSGLPNDRFFAVRPEGSVSTLKIQRTERGDSAVYLCASSSKGGRTSGIGYEQYFGPGTRLTVT.

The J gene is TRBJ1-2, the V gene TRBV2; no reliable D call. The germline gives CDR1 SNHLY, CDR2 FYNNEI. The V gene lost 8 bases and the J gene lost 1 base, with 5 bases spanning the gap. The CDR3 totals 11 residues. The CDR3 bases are TGTGCCAGCGCAGTTAACTATGGCTACACCTTC. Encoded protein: CASAVNYGYTF.

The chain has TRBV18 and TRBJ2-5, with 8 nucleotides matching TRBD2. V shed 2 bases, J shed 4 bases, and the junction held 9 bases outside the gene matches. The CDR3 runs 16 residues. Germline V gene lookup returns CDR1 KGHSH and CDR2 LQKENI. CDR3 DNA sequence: TGTGCCAGCTCACCATCTAGGGCGGGAGGTGCAGAGACCCAGTACTTC. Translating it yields CASSPSRAGGAETQYF.

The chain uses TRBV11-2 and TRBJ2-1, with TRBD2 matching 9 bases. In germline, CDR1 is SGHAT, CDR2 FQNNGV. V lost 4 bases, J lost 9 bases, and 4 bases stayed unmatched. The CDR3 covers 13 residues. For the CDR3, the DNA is TGTGCCAGCAGCTCTAGCGGGATGGGTGAGCAGTTCTTC. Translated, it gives CASSSSGMGEQFF.

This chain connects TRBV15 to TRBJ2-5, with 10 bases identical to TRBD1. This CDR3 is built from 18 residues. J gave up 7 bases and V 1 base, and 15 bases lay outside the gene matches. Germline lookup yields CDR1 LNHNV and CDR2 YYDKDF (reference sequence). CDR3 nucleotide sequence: TGTGCCACCAGCAGAGCCACAACCAGGGACAGGGGTTGGGCGACCCAGTACTTC. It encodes CATSRATTRDRGWATQYF. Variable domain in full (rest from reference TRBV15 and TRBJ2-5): DAMVIQNPRYQVTQFGKPVTLSCSQTLNHNVMYWYQQKSSQAPKLLFHYYDKDFNNEADTPDNFQSRRPNTSFCFLDIRSPGLGDTAMYLCATSRATTRDRGWATQYFGPGTRLLVL.

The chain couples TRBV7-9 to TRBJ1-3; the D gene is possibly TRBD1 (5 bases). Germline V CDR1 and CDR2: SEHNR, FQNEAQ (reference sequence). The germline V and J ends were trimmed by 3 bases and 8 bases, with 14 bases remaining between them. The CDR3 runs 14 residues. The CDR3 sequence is CASSLKGAQDTIYF. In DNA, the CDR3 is TGTGCCAGCAGCTTGAAAGGGGCGCAGGACACCATATATTTT.

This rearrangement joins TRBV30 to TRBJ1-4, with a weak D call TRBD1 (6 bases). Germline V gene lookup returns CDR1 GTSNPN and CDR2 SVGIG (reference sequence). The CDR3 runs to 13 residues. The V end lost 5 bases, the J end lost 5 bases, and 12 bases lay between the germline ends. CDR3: CAWGGQLNEKLFF. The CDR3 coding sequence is TGTGCCTGGGGTGGACAGTTAAATGAAAAACTGTTTTTT. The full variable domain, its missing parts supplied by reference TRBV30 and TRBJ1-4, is SQTIHQWPATLVQPVGSPLSLECTVEGTSNPNLYWYRQAAGRGLQLLFYSVGIGQISSEVPQNLSASRPQDRQFILSSKKLLLSDSGFYLCAWGGQLNEKLFFGSGTQLSVL.

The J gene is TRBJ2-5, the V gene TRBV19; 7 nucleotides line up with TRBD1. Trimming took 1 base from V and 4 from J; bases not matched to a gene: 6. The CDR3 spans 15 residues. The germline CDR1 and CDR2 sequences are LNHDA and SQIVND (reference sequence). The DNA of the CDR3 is TGTGCCAGTAGTATAGGTGGCAGGGGGAGAGAGACCCAGTACTTC. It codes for CASSIGGRGRETQYF.

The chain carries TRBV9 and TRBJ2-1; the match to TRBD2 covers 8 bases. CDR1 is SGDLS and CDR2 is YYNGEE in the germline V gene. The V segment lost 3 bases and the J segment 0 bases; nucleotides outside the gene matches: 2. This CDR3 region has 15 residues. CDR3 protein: CASSELAASYNEQFF. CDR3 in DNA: TGTGCCAGCAGCGAACTAGCGGCCTCCTACAATGAGCAGTTCTTC.

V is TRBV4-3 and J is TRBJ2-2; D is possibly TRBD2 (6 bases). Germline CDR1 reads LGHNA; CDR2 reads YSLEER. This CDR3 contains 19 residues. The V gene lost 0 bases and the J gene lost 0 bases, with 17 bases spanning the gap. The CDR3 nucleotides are TGCGCCAGCAGCCAAGAGATAGGGGCGGGGCCAGCGAACACCGGGGAGCTGTTTTTT. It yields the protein CASSQEIGAGPANTGELFF.

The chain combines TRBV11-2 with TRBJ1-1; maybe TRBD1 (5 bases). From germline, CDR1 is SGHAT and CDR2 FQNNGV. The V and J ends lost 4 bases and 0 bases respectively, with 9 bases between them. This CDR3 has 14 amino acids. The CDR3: CASSYRTLNTEAFF. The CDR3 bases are TGTGCCAGCAGCTACCGGACATTGAACACTGAAGCTTTCTTT.

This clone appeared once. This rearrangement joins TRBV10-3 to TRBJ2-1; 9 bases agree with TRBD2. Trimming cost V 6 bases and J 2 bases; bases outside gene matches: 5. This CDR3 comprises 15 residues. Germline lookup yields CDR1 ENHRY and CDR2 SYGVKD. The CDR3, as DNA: TGTGCCATCAGGATGACTAGCGGAACCTACAATGAGCAGTTCTTC. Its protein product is CAIRMTSGTYNEQFF.

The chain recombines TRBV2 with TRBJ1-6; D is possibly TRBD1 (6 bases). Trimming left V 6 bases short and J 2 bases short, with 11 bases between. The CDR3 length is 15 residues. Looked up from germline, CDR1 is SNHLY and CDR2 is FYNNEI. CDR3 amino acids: CASRPQGTYNSPLHF. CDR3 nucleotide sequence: TGTGCCAGCAGACCACAGGGTACCTATAATTCACCCCTCCACTTT.

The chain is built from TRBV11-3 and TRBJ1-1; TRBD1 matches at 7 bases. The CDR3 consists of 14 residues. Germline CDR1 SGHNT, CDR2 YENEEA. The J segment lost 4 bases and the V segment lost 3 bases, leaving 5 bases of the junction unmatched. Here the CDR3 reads CASSFRGTGTEAFF. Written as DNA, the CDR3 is TGTGCCAGCAGCTTCAGGGGGACGGGCACTGAAGCTTTCTTT.

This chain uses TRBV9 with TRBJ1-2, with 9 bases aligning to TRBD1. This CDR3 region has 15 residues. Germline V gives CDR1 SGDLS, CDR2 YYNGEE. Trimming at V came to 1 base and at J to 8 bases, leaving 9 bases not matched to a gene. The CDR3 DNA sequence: TGTGCCAGCAGCGTATCTCAGGGACAGGGTGTAGGCTACACCTTC. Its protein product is CASSVSQGQGVGYTF.

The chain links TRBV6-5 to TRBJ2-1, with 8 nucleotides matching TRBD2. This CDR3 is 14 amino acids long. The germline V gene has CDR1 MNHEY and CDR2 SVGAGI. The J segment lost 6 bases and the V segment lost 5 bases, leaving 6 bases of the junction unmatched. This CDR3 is CASSPGLEANEQFF. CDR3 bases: TGTGCCAGCAGTCCGGGACTAGAGGCCAATGAGCAGTTCTTC.

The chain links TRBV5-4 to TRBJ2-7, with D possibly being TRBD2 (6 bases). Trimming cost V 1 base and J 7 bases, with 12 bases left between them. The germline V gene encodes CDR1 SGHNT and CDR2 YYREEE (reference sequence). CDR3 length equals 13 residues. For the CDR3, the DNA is TGTGCCAGCAGCTTGCACGGGAGCAAAGAGCAGTACTTC. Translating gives CASSLHGSKEQYF.

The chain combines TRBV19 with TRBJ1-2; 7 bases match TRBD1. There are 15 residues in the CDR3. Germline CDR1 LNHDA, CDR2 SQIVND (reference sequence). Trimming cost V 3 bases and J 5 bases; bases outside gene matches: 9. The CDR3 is CASSIPGQFFYGYTF. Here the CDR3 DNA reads TGTGCCAGTAGTATCCCGGGACAGTTCTTTTATGGCTACACCTTC. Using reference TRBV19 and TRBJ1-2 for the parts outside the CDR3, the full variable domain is DGGITQSPKYLFRKEGQNVTLSCEQNLNHDAMYWYRQDPGQGLRLIYYSQIVNDFQKGDIAEGYSVSREKKESFPLTVTSAQKNPTAFYLCASSIPGQFFYGYTFGSGTRLTVV.

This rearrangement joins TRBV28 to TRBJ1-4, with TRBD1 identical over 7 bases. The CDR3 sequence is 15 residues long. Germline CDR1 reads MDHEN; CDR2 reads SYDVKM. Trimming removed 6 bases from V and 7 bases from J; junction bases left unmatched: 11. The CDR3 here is CASRPVDRRSEKLFF. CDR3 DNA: TGTGCCAGCAGACCTGTGGACAGGAGGAGTGAAAAACTGTTTTTT. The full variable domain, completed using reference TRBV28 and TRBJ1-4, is DVKVTQSSRYLVKRTGEKVFLECVQDMDHENMFWYRQDPGLGLRLIYFSYDVKMKEKGDIPEGYSVSREKKERFSLILESASTNQTSMYLCASRPVDRRSEKLFFGSGTQLSVL.